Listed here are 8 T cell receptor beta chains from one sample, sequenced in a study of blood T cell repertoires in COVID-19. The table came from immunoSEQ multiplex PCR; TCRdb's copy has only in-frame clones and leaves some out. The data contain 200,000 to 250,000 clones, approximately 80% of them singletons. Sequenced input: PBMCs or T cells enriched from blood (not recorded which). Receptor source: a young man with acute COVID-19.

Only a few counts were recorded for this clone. CDR3 sequence reads: CASSRQDYGYTF. The CDR3 nucleotides read TGCGCCAGCAGCCGACAGGATTATGGCTACACCTTC. The chain is built from TRBV10-2 and TRBJ1-2; a weak D match, TRBD1 (6 bases). V dropped 6 bases and J dropped 5 bases, with 10 bases sitting between them. Germline V gene data show CDR1 as WSHSY and CDR2 as SAAADI. The CDR3 runs 12 residues.

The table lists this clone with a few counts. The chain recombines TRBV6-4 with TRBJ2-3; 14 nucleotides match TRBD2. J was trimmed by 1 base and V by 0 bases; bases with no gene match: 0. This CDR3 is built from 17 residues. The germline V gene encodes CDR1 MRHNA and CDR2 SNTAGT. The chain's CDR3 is CASSDSTSGGGTDTQYF. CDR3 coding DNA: TGTGCCAGCAGTGACTCGACTAGCGGGGGGGGCACAGATACGCAGTATTTT.

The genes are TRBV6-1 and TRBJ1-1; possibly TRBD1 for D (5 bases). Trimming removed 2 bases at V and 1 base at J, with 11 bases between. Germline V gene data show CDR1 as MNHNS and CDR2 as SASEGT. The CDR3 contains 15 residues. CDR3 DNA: TGTGCCAGCAGTGAAATGGAGGGGTCGAACACTGAAGCTTTCTTT. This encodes CASSEMEGSNTEAFF.

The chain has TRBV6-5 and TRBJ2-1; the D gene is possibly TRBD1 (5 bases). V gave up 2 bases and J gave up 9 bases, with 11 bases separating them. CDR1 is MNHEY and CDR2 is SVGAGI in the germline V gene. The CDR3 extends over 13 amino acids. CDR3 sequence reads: CASSYVQGLEQFF. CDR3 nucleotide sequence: TGTGCCAGCAGTTACGTTCAGGGCCTTGAGCAGTTCTTC.

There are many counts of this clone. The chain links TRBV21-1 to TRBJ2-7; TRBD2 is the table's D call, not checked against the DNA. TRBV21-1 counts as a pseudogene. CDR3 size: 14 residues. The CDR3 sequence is CASSDTRREDEQYF. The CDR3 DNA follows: TGTGCCAGCAGCGACACCCGACGGGAAGACGAGCAGTACTTC.

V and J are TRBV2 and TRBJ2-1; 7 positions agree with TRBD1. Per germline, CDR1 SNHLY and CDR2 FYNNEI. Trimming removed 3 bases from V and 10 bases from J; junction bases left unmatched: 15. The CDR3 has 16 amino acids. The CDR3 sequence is CASSERQGVGTIEQFF. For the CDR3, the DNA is TGTGCCAGCAGTGAGAGACAGGGAGTCGGTACAATAGAGCAGTTCTTC.

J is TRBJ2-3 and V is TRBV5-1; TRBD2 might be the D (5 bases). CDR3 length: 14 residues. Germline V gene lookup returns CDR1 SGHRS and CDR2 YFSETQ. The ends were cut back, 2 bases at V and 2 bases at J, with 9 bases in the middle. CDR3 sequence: CASSFEGPTDTQYF. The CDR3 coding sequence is TGCGCCAGCAGCTTCGAGGGCCCCACAGATACGCAGTATTTT.

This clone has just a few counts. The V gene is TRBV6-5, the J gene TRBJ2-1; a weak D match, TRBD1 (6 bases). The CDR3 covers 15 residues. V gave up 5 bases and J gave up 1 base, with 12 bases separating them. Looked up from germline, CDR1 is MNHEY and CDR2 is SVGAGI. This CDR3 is CASSTRDKSYNEQFF. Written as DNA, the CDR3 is TGTGCCAGCAGTACCCGGGACAAATCCTACAATGAGCAGTTCTTC.